These T cell receptor beta chains were read from a single sample in a study of T cells expressing NK-cell markers. TCRdb re-called the 5' RACE reads and shows each CDR3 protein once, DNA omitted. Its listing shows roughly 450,000 distinct CDR3 sequences. The sample taken for sequencing was blood T cells: a sorted CD56 or NKG2C T cell subset, CD4+ or CD8+ T cells, or bulk PBMC T cells (not recorded which). The receptors stem from a woman aged 50 to 60 in good health. Both conserved end residues are part of each CDR3. The order of the fields is CDR3 protein, CDR3 length, V gene, J gene.

CDR3aa: CSVRRLGNTEAFF
len: 13
v_gene: TRBV29-1
j_gene: TRBJ1-1

CDR3aa: CASSFFGAGGRSYEQYF
len: 17
v_gene: TRBV12-3/TRBV12-4
j_gene: TRBJ2-7

CDR3aa: CASSLVGQQNYGYTF
len: 15
v_gene: TRBV5-1
j_gene: TRBJ1-2

CDR3aa: CSARAGWRTGNTEAFF
len: 16
v_gene: TRBV20-1
j_gene: TRBJ1-1

CDR3aa: CASSLYGTNNEQFF
len: 14
v_gene: TRBV27
j_gene: TRBJ2-1

CDR3aa: CASSEQDRAGNQPQHF
len: 16
v_gene: TRBV2
j_gene: TRBJ1-5

CDR3aa: CASSLSPALGTDTQYF
len: 16
v_gene: TRBV11-2
j_gene: TRBJ2-3

CDR3aa: CASNLVGTGGFQYF
len: 14
v_gene: TRBV5-6
j_gene: TRBJ2-4

CDR3aa: CSAKGGGRRSSTDTQYF
len: 17
v_gene: TRBV20-1
j_gene: TRBJ2-3

CDR3aa: CASSLVPGPLASSYNEQFF
len: 19
v_gene: TRBV5-1
j_gene: TRBJ2-1

CDR3aa: CAIGEKGETGELFF
len: 14
v_gene: TRBV2
j_gene: TRBJ2-2

CDR3aa: CASSLAGGLNQPQHF
len: 15
v_gene: TRBV5-6
j_gene: TRBJ1-5

CDR3aa: CASSQEWTGDTQYF
len: 14
v_gene: TRBV4-1
j_gene: TRBJ2-3

CDR3aa: CASTAEYKPRSPLHF
len: 15
v_gene: TRBV6-1
j_gene: TRBJ1-6

CDR3aa: CASWTSGSQDTQYF
len: 14
v_gene: TRBV5-6
j_gene: TRBJ2-3

CDR3aa: CASSPKDEQFF
len: 11
v_gene: TRBV7-6
j_gene: TRBJ2-1

CDR3aa: CASSLGLGEQYF
len: 12
v_gene: TRBV5-1
j_gene: TRBJ2-7

CDR3aa: CSATRFGDWEKLFF
len: 14
v_gene: TRBV20-1
j_gene: TRBJ1-4

CDR3aa: CASSPQTGGTGELFF
len: 15
v_gene: TRBV6-6
j_gene: TRBJ2-2

CDR3aa: CASSLGPVEAFF
len: 12
v_gene: TRBV7-8
j_gene: TRBJ1-1

CDR3aa: CSVASSGEQFF
len: 11
v_gene: TRBV29-1
j_gene: TRBJ2-1

CDR3aa: CASNRGEGQETQYF
len: 14
v_gene: TRBV28
j_gene: TRBJ2-5

CDR3aa: CSARTGGWNTEAFF
len: 14
v_gene: TRBV29-1
j_gene: TRBJ1-1

CDR3aa: CASSHLGGRTSYEQYF
len: 16
v_gene: TRBV11-2
j_gene: TRBJ2-7

CDR3aa: CASSPPHMSDTQYF
len: 14
v_gene: TRBV5-4
j_gene: TRBJ2-3

CDR3aa: CASSLGTSGRSSYEQYF
len: 17
v_gene: TRBV28
j_gene: TRBJ2-7

CDR3aa: CASSPRRGIHHNQPQHF
len: 17
v_gene: TRBV28
j_gene: TRBJ1-5

CDR3aa: CASSAVGSGRYEQYF
len: 15
v_gene: TRBV3-1
j_gene: TRBJ2-7

CDR3aa: CASSLSRLAERLKETQYF
len: 18
v_gene: TRBV7-8
j_gene: TRBJ2-5

CDR3aa: CASSQEKSGQGAPGQYF
len: 17
v_gene: TRBV4-1
j_gene: TRBJ2-7

CDR3aa: CASSQGTIVEDEQFF
len: 15
v_gene: TRBV4-2
j_gene: TRBJ2-1

CDR3aa: CASGQTYNEQFF
len: 12
v_gene: TRBV6-5
j_gene: TRBJ2-1

CDR3aa: CASSLVWGGNTEAFF
len: 15
v_gene: TRBV7-2
j_gene: TRBJ1-1

CDR3aa: CSARGGGGNEQFF
len: 13
v_gene: TRBV20-1
j_gene: TRBJ2-1

CDR3aa: CASSQEVAGGLNIQYF
len: 16
v_gene: TRBV4-1
j_gene: TRBJ2-4

CDR3aa: CASSLGSLGETQYF
len: 14
v_gene: TRBV7-6
j_gene: TRBJ2-5

CDR3aa: CSVEGASDSNTGELFF
len: 16
v_gene: TRBV29-1
j_gene: TRBJ2-2

CDR3aa: CASSQGGRSRSYNEQFF
len: 17
v_gene: TRBV3-1
j_gene: TRBJ2-1

CDR3aa: CSARAQNIRSQYF
len: 13
v_gene: TRBV20-1
j_gene: TRBJ2-3

CDR3aa: CASSFWGRGETQYF
len: 14
v_gene: TRBV7-9
j_gene: TRBJ2-5

CDR3aa: CASSHPGQGSTDTQYF
len: 16
v_gene: TRBV4-1
j_gene: TRBJ2-3

CDR3aa: CASGPVNTGELFF
len: 13
v_gene: TRBV3-1
j_gene: TRBJ2-2

CDR3aa: CASAVRDLEQFF
len: 12
v_gene: TRBV28
j_gene: TRBJ2-1

CDR3aa: CASSPQLGWGDEAFF
len: 15
v_gene: TRBV12-3/TRBV12-4
j_gene: TRBJ1-1

CDR3aa: CSAKLPVPNGPLHF
len: 14
v_gene: TRBV20-1
j_gene: TRBJ1-6

CDR3aa: CASSQGLAVVYEQYF
len: 15
v_gene: TRBV5-1
j_gene: TRBJ2-7

CDR3aa: CASSPDRVYGYTF
len: 13
v_gene: TRBV5-1
j_gene: TRBJ1-2

CDR3aa: CSAYSTDQSYEQYF
len: 14
v_gene: TRBV20-1
j_gene: TRBJ2-7

CDR3aa: CSSVGGAGGNSEQFF
len: 15
v_gene: TRBV20-1
j_gene: TRBJ2-1

CDR3aa: CASSPSIGVSGNTIYF
len: 16
v_gene: TRBV19
j_gene: TRBJ1-3

CDR3aa: CASSQVTSGIREQYF
len: 15
v_gene: TRBV3-1
j_gene: TRBJ2-7

CDR3aa: CASSSRTSGSGRYNEQFF
len: 18
v_gene: TRBV5-6
j_gene: TRBJ2-1

CDR3aa: CASSDRPSGLGGNEQFF
len: 17
v_gene: TRBV6-4
j_gene: TRBJ2-1